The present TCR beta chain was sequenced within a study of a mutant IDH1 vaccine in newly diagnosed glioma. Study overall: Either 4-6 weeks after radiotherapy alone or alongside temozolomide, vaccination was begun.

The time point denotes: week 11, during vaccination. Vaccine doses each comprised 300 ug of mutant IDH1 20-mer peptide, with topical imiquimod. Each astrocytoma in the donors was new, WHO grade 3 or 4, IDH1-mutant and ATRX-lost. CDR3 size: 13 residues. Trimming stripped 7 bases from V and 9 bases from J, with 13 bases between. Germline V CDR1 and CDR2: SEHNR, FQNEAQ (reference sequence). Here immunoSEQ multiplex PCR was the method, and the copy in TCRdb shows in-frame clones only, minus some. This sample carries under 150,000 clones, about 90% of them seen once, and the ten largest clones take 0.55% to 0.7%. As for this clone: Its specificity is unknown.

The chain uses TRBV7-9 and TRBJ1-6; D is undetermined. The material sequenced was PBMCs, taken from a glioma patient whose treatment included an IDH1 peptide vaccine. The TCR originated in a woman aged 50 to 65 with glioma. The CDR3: CASTPLGLSPLHF. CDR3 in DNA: TGTGCCAGCACCCCTCTTGGGCTTTCACCCCTCCACTTT.